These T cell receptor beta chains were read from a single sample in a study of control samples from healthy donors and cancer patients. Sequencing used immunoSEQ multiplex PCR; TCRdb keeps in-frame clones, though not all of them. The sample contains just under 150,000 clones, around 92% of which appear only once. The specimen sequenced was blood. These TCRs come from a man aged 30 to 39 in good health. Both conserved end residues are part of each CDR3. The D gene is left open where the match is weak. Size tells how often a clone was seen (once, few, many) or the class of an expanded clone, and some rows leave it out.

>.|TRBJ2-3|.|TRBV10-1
TGCGCCAGCAGTGACTGGGGGGCGGGGGCCACAGATACGCAGTATTTT
CASSDWGAGATDTQYF
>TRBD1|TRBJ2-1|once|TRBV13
TGTGCCAGCAGCCCGACAGGGGAACAGAAAAATGAGCAGTTCTTC
CASSPTGEQKNEQFF
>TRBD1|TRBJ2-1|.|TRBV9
TGTGCCAGCACCACTCAGGGGGCGAACAATGAGCAGTTCTTC
CASTTQGANNEQFF
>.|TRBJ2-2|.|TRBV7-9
TGTGCCAGCAGCTGGGGGCTAGCGGTGAACACCGGGGAGCTGTTTTTT
CASSWGLAVNTGELFF
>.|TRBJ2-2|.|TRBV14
TGTGCCAGCAGCCTACGATCTACAGGGACCGGGGAGCTGTTTTTT
CASSLRSTGTGELFF
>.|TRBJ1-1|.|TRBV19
TGTGCCAGTAGTATCAACGGCAACACTGAAGCTTTCTTT
CASSINGNTEAFF
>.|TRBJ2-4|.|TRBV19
TGTGCCAGTAGGTTCTGCGGCAAAAACATTCAGTACTTC
CASRFCGKNIQYF
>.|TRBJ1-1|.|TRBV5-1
TGCGCCAGCAGCTTGGGTCCGGGTAACACTGAAGCTTTCTTT
CASSLGPGNTEAFF
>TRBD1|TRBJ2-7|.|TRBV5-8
TGTGCCAGCAGCCCACTCGGGACAGGGGGCTCGGGAGAGCAGTACTTC
CASSPLGTGGSGEQYF
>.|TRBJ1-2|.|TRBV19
TGTGCCAGTAGTAAGCCGGTCGAGGTCAACTATGGCTACACCTTC
CASSKPVEVNYGYTF
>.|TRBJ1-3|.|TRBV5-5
TGTGCCAGCAGCTTTTCTCTCGGGCTGGGGAACACCATATATTTT
CASSFSLGLGNTIYF
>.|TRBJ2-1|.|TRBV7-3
TGTGCCAGCAGCTTAATTAGGAGCGGGCCAGGGTCCTACAATGAGCAGTTCTTC
CASSLIRSGPGSYNEQFF
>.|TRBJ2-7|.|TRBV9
TGTGCCAGCAGCGTAGCCCCGAGGGGCTACGAGCAGTACTTC
CASSVAPRGYEQYF
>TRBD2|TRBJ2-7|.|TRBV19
TGTGCCAGTAGTATAGATCTGGGAGGGAGTAACGAGCAGTACTTC
CASSIDLGGSNEQYF
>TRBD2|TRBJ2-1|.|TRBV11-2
TGTGCCAGCATCGAACTAGCGGGGGGTCTGAATGAGCAGTTCTTC
CASIELAGGLNEQFF
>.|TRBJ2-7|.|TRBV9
TGTGCCAGCAGCCTTCAGGGCAGCTCCTACGAGCAGTACTTC
CASSLQGSSYEQYF
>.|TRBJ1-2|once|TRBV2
TGTGCCAGCCCCCAGACAGATAACTATGGCTACACCTTC
CASPQTDNYGYTF
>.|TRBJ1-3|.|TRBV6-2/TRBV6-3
TGTGCCAGCAGTTTCCTCCCCGATCCAGGAAACACCATATATTTT
CASSFLPDPGNTIYF
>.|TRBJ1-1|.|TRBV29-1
TGCAGCGTTCCGGGGGGCACTGAAGCTTTCTTT
CSVPGGTEAFF
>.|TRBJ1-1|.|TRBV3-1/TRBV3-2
TGTGCCAGCAGCCAACTAGGCGGCGTGAACACTGAAGCTTTCTTT
CASSQLGGVNTEAFF
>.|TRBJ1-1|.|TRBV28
TGTGCCAGCAGCGCAGAGGGGAACACTGAAGCTTTCTTT
CASSAEGNTEAFF
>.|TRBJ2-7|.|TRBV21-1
TGTGCCAGCAGCAAGAACGTCGGGCAGTGGAGGGTCGACGAGCAGTACTTC
CASSKNVGQWRVDEQYF
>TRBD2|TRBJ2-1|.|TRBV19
TGTGCCAGTTCTTCCGGGGGGGCCGGCAATGAGCAGTTCTTC
CASSSGGAGNEQFF
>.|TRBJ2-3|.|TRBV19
TGTGCCAGTAGTAGCTACAGGTCCAGCACAGATACGCAGTATTTT
CASSSYRSSTDTQYF
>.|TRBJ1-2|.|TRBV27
TGTGCCAGCAGTTTCATAGGGGCGAGGAACTATGGCTACACCTTC
CASSFIGARNYGYTF
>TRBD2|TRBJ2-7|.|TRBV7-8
TGTGCCAGCTCCGAGACTAGCGGGGGACTCTACGAGCAGTACTTC
CASSETSGGLYEQYF
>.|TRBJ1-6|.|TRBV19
TGTGCCAGTAGTATTTCCGGGACCTCCTCACCCCTCCACTTT
CASSISGTSSPLHF
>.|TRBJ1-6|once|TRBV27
TGTGCCAGCACCCCCTTTACAGGGCGTAATTCACCCCTCCACTTT
CASTPFTGRNSPLHF
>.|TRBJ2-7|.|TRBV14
TGTGCCAGCAGCCAAGTGGGCAGCCCCCTGGGGTACTTC
CASSQVGSPLGYF
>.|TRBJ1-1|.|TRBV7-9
TGTGCCAGCAGCTTAAAGTCAGCTGAAGCTTTCTTT
CASSLKSAEAFF
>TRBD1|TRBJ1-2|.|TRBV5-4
TGTGCCAGCAACAAAGGGACAGAACATAACTATGGCTACACCTTC
CASNKGTEHNYGYTF
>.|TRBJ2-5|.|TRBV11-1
TGTGCCAGCAGCTTAGGGCGCAGGGAGGAGACCCAGTACTTC
CASSLGRREETQYF
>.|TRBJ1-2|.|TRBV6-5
TGTGCCAGCAGTCCACCAGGGTCCCTATATGGCTACACCTTC
CASSPPGSLYGYTF
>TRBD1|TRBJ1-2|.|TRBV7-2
TGTGCCAGCAGCTTAGTGGGTGACAGGGGAGCCCTTAACTATGGCTACACCTTC
CASSLVGDRGALNYGYTF
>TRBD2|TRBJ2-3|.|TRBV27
TGTGCCAGCAGTCCCTCAGCGGGGAGGGGCACAGATACGCAGTATTTT
CASSPSAGRGTDTQYF
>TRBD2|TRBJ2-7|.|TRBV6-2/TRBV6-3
TGTGCCAGCAGCGGGACTAGCGGGAACAGCTCCTACGAGCAGTACTTC
CASSGTSGNSSYEQYF
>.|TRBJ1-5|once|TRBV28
TGTGCCACCCGGGACAGCAATCAGCCCCAGCATTTT
CATRDSNQPQHF
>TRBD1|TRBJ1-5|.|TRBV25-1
TGTGCCAGCAACCGACAGGGAGAGGGTCAGCCCCAGCATTTT
CASNRQGEGQPQHF
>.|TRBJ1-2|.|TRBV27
TGTGCCAGCAGTTGGGGGGCAGGTTTGCTTGGTGGCTACACCTTC
CASSWGAGLLGGYTF
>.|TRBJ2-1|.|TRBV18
TGTGCCAGCTCCCTTGGTGGAGGGGCGGGGTTCTTC
CASSLGGGAGFF
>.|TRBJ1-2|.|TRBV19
TGTGCCAGTAGTATTGGAATTGGGAGCAGGGTCAGTGGCTACACCTTC
CASSIGIGSRVSGYTF
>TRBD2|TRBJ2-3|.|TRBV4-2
TGTGCCAGCAGCCAAGGCCGACCTATTAGCGGGGGGGCCTCTAGCACAGATACGCAGTATTTT
CASSQGRPISGGASSTDTQYF
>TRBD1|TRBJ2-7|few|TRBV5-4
TGTGCCAGCAGACTTGACAGGGGAAACGAGCAGTACTTC
CASRLDRGNEQYF
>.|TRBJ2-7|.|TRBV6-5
TGTGCCAGCAGCCGGGGTTCCTACGAGCAGTACTTC
CASSRGSYEQYF
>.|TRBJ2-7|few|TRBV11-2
TGTGCCAGCAGCTTAGACTACGAGCAGTACTTC
CASSLDYEQYF
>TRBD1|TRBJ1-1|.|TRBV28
TGTGCCAGCAGTTTACGACCCAGGGGGCCGGGGCCTGAAGCTTTCTTT
CASSLRPRGPGPEAFF
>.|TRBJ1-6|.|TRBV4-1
TGCGCCAGCAGCCCCCTCTATGGGGTAACCCCCTATAATTCACCCCTCCACTTT
CASSPLYGVTPYNSPLHF
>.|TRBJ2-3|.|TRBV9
TGTGCCAGCAGCGTAGATATGACGGGGGGCCCAGATACGCAGTATTTT
CASSVDMTGGPDTQYF
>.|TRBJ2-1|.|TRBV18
TGTGCCAGCTCACCACGTGGTGCGGACTACAATGAGCAGTTCTTC
CASSPRGADYNEQFF
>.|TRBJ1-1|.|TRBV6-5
TGTGCCAGCAGTTCGAGGGCAAGTAACACTGAAGCTTTCTTT
CASSSRASNTEAFF
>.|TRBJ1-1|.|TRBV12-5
TGTGCTAGTGGTTTGTCCGCGAACACTGAAGCTTTCTTT
CASGLSANTEAFF
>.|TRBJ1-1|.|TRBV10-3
TGTGCCATCAGTGAGGAAGCCAGGGACACTGAAGCTTTCTTT
CAISEEARDTEAFF